This T cell receptor (beta chain) stems from a study of CD8 T cells in ankylosing spondylitis. Notes on the study in general: Clones tied to disease were said to be significantly enriched in matched ankylosing spondylitis synovial fluid. CD8+ cells made up the disease-linked clones, which were relatively rare in peripheral blood. Apparently characteristic of ankylosing spondylitis blood was a TCR beta motif (roughly eight highly homologous variants).

Germline V gene lookup returns CDR1 DFQATT and CDR2 SNEGSKA (reference sequence). V was shortened by 0 bases and J by 0 bases, with 14 bases between the two germline ends. The CDR3 has 16 amino acids. This clonotype occurred a few times. The antigen remains undetermined. TCRdb passed the 5' RACE reads through MiXCR, listing each CDR3 protein once. The sample holds a few hundred thousand distinct CDR3 sequences, under 25% seen once. Input material: blood, either unsorted or a sorted T cell fraction (not recorded which). The receptor's source is a male donor with ankylosing spondylitis. V is TRBV20-1 and J is TRBJ1-2; weak D call: TRBD1 (6 bases). The CDR3 nucleotides read TGCAGTGCTAGAGACGGTATCAGGGGCACTAACTATGGCTACACCTTC. The encoded protein is CSARDGIRGTNYGYTF.